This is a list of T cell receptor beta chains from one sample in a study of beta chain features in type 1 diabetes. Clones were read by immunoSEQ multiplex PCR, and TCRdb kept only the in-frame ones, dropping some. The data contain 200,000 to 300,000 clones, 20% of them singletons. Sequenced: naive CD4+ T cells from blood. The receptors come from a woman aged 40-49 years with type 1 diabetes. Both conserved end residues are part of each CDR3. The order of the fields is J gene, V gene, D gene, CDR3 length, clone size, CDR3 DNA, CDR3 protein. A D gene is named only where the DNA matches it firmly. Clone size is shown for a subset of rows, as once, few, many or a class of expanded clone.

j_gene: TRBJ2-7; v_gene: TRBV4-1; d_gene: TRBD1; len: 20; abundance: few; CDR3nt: TGCGCCAGCAGCCAAGTATTAGCTTTCTTCGGGACAGGGGGGGGCAACGAGCAGTACTTC; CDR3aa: CASSQVLAFFGTGGGNEQYF
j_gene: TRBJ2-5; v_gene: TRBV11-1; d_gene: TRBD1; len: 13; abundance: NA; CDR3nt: TGTGCCAGCAGCCAAGACAGGGAAGAGACCCAGTACTTC; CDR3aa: CASSQDREETQYF
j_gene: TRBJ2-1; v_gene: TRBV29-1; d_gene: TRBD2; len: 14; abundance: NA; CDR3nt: TGCAGCGTGCGGACTAGCGGGGGTTACAATGAGCAGTTCTTC; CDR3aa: CSVRTSGGYNEQFF
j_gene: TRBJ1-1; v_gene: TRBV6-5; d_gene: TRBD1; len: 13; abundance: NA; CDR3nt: TGTGCCAGCAGCCTTCCAGGGGGCACTGAAGCTTTCTTT; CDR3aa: CASSLPGGTEAFF
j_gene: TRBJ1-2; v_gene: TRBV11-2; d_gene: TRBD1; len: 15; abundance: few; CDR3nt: TGTGCCAGCAGCCCTGGGACAGGGCCCCCATATGGCTACACCTTC; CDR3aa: CASSPGTGPPYGYTF
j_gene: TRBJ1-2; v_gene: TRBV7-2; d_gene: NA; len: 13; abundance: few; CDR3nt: TGTGCCAGCAGTTACTCTGGGGCCGAGGGCTACACCTTC; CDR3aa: CASSYSGAEGYTF
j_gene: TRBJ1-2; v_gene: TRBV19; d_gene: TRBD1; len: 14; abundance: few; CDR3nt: TGTGCCAGTAGCCCCGGGACAGCTAACTATGGCTACACCTTC; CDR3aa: CASSPGTANYGYTF
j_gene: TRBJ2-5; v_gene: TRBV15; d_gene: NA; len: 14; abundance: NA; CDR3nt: TGTGCCACCGCAGCCGGAGGGGGCAGGGAGACCCAGTACTTC; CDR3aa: CATAAGGGRETQYF
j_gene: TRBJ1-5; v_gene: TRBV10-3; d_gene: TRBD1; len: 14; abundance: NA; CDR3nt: TGTGCCATCAGTGGAGGGGGCGGAAATCAGCCCCAGCATTTT; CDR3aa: CAISGGGGNQPQHF
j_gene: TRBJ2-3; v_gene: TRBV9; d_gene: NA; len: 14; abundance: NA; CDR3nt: TGTGCCAGCAGCGTAGTGGCAGTCACAGATACGCAGTATTTT; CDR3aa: CASSVVAVTDTQYF
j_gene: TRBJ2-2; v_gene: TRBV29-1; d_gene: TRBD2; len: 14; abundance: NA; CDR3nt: TGCAGCGCCCGGGGACTAGCGGGAACCGGGGAGCTGTTTTTT; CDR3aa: CSARGLAGTGELFF
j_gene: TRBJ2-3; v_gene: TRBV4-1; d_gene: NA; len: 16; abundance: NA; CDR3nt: TGCGCCAGCAGCCAAGGGGCACTGTCTAGCACAGATACGCAGTATTTT; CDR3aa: CASSQGALSSTDTQYF
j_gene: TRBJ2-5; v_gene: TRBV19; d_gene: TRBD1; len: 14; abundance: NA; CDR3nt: TGTGCCAGTAGTCGGACAGGGGTACGGGAGACCCAGTACTTC; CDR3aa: CASSRTGVRETQYF
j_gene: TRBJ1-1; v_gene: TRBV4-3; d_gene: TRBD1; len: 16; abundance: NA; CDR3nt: TGCGCCAGCAGCCAGGGGCCGGGACAGGAGAACACTGAAGCTTTCTTT; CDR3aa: CASSQGPGQENTEAFF
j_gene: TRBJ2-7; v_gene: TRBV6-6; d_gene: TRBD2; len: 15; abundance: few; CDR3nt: TGTGCCATCTCAGTGGGACTAGCGGGAGAGGGCGAGCAGTACTTC; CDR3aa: CAISVGLAGEGEQYF
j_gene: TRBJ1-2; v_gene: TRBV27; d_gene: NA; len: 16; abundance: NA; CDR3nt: TGTGCCAGCAGTTTCCTCGGTCCACGGCAGGACTATGGCTACACCTTC; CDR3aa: CASSFLGPRQDYGYTF
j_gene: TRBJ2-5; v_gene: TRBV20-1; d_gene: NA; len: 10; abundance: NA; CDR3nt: TGCAGTGCTGGGGGGGAGACCCAGTACTTC; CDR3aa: CSAGGETQYF
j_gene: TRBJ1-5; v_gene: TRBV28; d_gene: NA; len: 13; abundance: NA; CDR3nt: TGTGCCAGCAGTTTGAGGGATGGCCAGCCCCAGCATTTT; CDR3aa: CASSLRDGQPQHF
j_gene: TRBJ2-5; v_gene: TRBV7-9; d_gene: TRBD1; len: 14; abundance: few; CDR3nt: TGTGCCAGCAGCTCTCGGGACAGACAAGAGACCCAGTACTTC; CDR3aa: CASSSRDRQETQYF
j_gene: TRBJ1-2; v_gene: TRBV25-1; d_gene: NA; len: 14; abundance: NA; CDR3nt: TGTGCCAGCAGGGCGGAAGGGGAGGAACGGGGCTACACCTTC; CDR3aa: CASRAEGEERGYTF